A selection of T cell receptor beta chains follows, all from one sample in a study of shared clonotypes between healthy human individuals. TCRdb's copy holds only in-frame clones and misses some; the assay was immunoSEQ multiplex PCR. The table shows 800,000 to 950,000 clones, with roughly 96% occurring only once. The material sequenced was naive CD8+ T cells sorted from blood. Source of these receptors: a man between 25 and 39 years old in good health. Each CDR3 is given with its conserved first and last residue. A D gene is named only where the DNA matches it firmly. Clone size appears in some rows only: once, few, many, or a class for an expanded clone.

V gene,D gene,J gene,clone size,CDR3 DNA,CDR3 protein
TRBV19,NA,TRBJ1-2,NA,TGTGCCAGTATCTCCAGCGACTATGGCTACACCTTC,CASISSDYGYTF
TRBV5-1,TRBD2,TRBJ2-5,NA,TGCGCCAGCAGCAACGCGGGGGACTCACCTAGGGAGACCCAGTACTTC,CASSNAGDSPRETQYF
TRBV27,NA,TRBJ2-3,NA,TGTGCCAGCAATCAGGGTTCGAGGGCAGATACGCAGTATTTT,CASNQGSRADTQYF
TRBV10-1,TRBD2,TRBJ2-5,NA,TGCGCCAGCAGTCCCGGAACTAGCGGGAGAGGAGAAGAGACCCAGTACTTC,CASSPGTSGRGEETQYF
TRBV30,NA,TRBJ2-1,once,TGTGCCTGGAGCGACGGAGAGCAGTTCTTC,CAWSDGEQFF
TRBV19,TRBD2,TRBJ2-1,NA,TGTGCCAGTACCGAAGGACTAGCGGGAGTCGGGGGCGATGAGCAGTTCTTC,CASTEGLAGVGGDEQFF
TRBV11-2,TRBD2,TRBJ2-7,NA,TGTGCCAGCAGCCCCATAGCGGGAGGGAGCTCCTACGAGCAGTACTTC,CASSPIAGGSSYEQYF
TRBV27,NA,TRBJ1-4,NA,TGTGCCAGCAGTACGGACAGCTCTGTCGAAAAACTGTTTTTT,CASSTDSSVEKLFF
TRBV30,NA,TRBJ2-7,NA,TGTGCCTGGAGGCGGCGGGTGAGCACCTACGAGCAGTACTTC,CAWRRRVSTYEQYF
TRBV29-1,NA,TRBJ2-3,NA,TGCAGCGCCTCGGACCTTAGGGCAGATACGCAGTATTTT,CSASDLRADTQYF
TRBV10-2,TRBD1,TRBJ2-3,NA,TGCGCCAGCAGTGAGTCGGTTGGGACAGGCTACCCTAGCACAGATACGCAGTATTTT,CASSESVGTGYPSTDTQYF